This T cell receptor beta chain appears in the sequencing data of a study of blood T cells in healthy people across ages. There are many counts of this clonotype. Its antigen is undetermined. It was with a sample-barcoded 5' primer and a J-beta primer mix that a second PCR of roughly 7 to 12 cycles was run. TCRdb itself ran the 5' RACE reads through MiXCR, one entry per CDR3 protein. Of hundreds of thousands of distinct CDR3 sequences listed, 40% to 65% are singletons. Whole-study findings and limits: Relative to aged donors, long-lived donors carried more naive CD4+ cells and displayed higher diversity.

The receptor's source is a woman aged 80 or over in good health. Input material: blood.

The CDR3 reads CASSQTTGPNEKLFF. The CDR3 DNA sequence: TGCGCCAGCAGCCAAACGACAGGGCCTAATGAAAAACTGTTTTTT. The rearrangement joins TRBV4-1 to TRBJ1-4, with 7 bases lining up with TRBD1. J was trimmed by 3 bases and V by 2 bases; bases with no gene match: 3. Germline CDR1 reads MGHRA; CDR2 reads YSYEKL. The CDR3 consists of 15 residues.